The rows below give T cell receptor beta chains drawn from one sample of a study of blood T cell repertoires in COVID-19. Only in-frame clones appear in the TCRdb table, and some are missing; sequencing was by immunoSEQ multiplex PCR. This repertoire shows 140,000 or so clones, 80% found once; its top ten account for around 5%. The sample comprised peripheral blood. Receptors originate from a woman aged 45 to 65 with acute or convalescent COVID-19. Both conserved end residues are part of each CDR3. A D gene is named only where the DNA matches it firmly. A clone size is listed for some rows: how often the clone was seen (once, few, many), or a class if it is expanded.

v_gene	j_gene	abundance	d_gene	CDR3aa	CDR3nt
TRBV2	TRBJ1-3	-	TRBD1	CASSASQTGAGNTIYF	TGTGCCAGCAGTGCGTCCCAGACAGGGGCAGGAAACACCATATATTTT
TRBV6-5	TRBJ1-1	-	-	CASSTGTEAFF	TGTGCCAGCAGTACAGGGACTGAAGCTTTCTTT
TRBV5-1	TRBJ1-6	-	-	CASSLGTALSPLHF	TGCGCCAGCAGCTTGGGGACAGCCCTTTCACCCCTCCACTTT
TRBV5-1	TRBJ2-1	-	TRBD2	CASSSRSLAEVNEQFF	TGCGCCAGCAGCTCCCGTTCACTAGCGGAGGTCAATGAGCAGTTCTTC
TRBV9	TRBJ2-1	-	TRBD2	CASSVVSGDQVAYNEQFF	TGTGCCAGCAGCGTAGTTAGCGGGGATCAAGTCGCTTACAATGAGCAGTTCTTC
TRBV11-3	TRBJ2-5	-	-	CASSLGQNYQETQYF	TGTGCCAGCAGCTTAGGACAGAATTACCAAGAGACCCAGTACTTC
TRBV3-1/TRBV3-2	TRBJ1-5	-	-	CASSPQGKNQPQHF	TGTGCCAGCAGCCCACAGGGCAAGAATCAGCCCCAGCATTTT
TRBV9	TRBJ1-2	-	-	CASSAGRAGGNYGYTF	TGTGCCAGCAGCGCGGGGAGGGCAGGCGGGAACTATGGCTACACCTTC
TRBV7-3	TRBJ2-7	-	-	CASSLSGSYEQYF	TGTGCCAGCAGCTTATCGGGCTCCTACGAGCAGTACTTC
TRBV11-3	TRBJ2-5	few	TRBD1	CASSLGQGEKETQYF	TGTGCCAGCAGCCTCGGACAGGGCGAAAAAGAGACCCAGTACTTC
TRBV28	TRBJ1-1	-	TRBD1	CASEQGPEAFF	TGTGCCAGCGAACAGGGGCCCGAAGCTTTCTTT
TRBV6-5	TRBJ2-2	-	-	CASTQGGARELFF	TGTGCCAGCACTCAAGGAGGGGCGCGGGAGCTGTTTTTT
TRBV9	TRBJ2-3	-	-	CASSVEGLSSTDTQYF	TGTGCCAGCAGCGTAGAGGGGCTATCTTCCACAGATACGCAGTATTTT
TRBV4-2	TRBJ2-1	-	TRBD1	CASSQDTHPDRAGNEQFF	TGTGCCAGCAGCCAAGACACCCACCCGGACAGGGCGGGGAATGAGCAGTTCTTC
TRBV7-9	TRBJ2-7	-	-	CASSLAGSYEQYF	TGTGCCAGCAGCTTAGCGGGGAGCTACGAGCAGTACTTC
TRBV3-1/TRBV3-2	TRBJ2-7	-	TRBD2	CASSQGGGLYEQYF	TGTGCCAGCAGCCAGGGCGGGGGGCTCTACGAGCAGTACTTC
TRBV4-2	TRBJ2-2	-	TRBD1	CASSQAGTANTGELFF	TGTGCCAGCAGCCAAGCCGGGACAGCGAACACCGGGGAGCTGTTTTTT